The 29 T cell receptor beta chains below all came from one sample that was sequenced in a study of blood T cell repertoires in COVID-19. This table comes from immunoSEQ multiplex PCR, and its TCRdb copy is limited to in-frame clones, with some not included. The table has 200,000 to 300,000 clones, 91% seen once. The sample consisted of peripheral blood. The receptor source for this set is a person between 18 and 30 years old with COVID-19, enrolled during active disease.

V gene TRBV4-1 combines with J gene TRBJ2-1; 7 nucleotides agree with TRBD2. V lost 8 bases, J lost 2 bases, and 12 bases stayed unmatched. Per the germline V gene, CDR1 is MGHRA and CDR2 is YSYEKL. CDR3 length: 16 amino acids. The CDR3 loop reads CASQPVVAGAYNEQFF. The CDR3 coding sequence is TGCGCCAGCCAACCTGTGGTGGCGGGGGCCTACAATGAGCAGTTCTTC.

CDR3 residues: CASSQIMTGGKDTQYF. Written as DNA, the CDR3 is TGTGCCAGCAGCCAAATTATGACAGGGGGCAAAGATACGCAGTATTTT. This sequence joins TRBV3-1 (or the pseudogene TRBV3-2) and TRBJ2-3; 10 bases are a match to TRBD1. J lost 5 bases, V lost 2 bases, and 7 bases had no gene match. Looked up from germline, CDR1 is LGHDT and CDR2 is YNNKEL (reference sequence). The CDR3 totals 16 residues.

This clone was picked up one time. The chain has TRBV5-1 and TRBJ2-1; D is possibly TRBD2 (6 bases). The CDR3 contains 15 residues. The V end lost 2 bases, the J end lost 0 bases, and 9 bases lay between the germline ends. Germline-derived CDR1 and CDR2 are SGHRS and YFSETQ. In DNA form, the CDR3 reads TGCGCCAGCAGCTTCGGCGGGACCTCCTACAATGAGCAGTTCTTC. Protein sequence: CASSFGGTSYNEQFF.

J is TRBJ1-1 and V is TRBV21-1; the table's D call TRBD1 went unverified against the DNA. TRBV21-1 is a recognized pseudogene. The CDR3 loop spans 16 amino acids. CDR3 nucleotides: TGTGCCAGCAGCAAAGGGGGGGACAGGTACAACACTGAAGCTTTCTTT. Its protein product is CASSKGGDRYNTEAFF.

The V call is TRBV24-1, the J call TRBJ2-5, with a tentative D call TRBD2 (5 bases). Trimming left V 4 bases short and J 3 bases short, with 11 bases between. This CDR3 has 14 residues. Looked up from germline, CDR1 is KGHDR and CDR2 is SFDVKD. CDR3 nucleotides: TGTGCCACCAGTGACTTGAGCGGTGAAGAGACCCAGTACTTC. This sequence encodes CATSDLSGEETQYF.

This clone was seen just once. The V and J genes are TRBV7-8 and TRBJ2-3, with a weak D call TRBD2 (5 bases). The CDR3 has 15 residues. Trimming removed 1 base from V and 3 bases from J, with 11 bases in between. The germline CDR1 and CDR2 sequences are SGHVS and FQNEAQ. CDR3 sequence reads: CASSLEREWTDTQYF. The CDR3 DNA is TGTGCCAGCAGCTTAGAGAGGGAGTGGACAGATACGCAGTATTTT.

In its sample, this clone was seen a few times. The sample has other DNA sequences that encode this CDR3 too. The chain links TRBV9 to TRBJ1-2; D is perhaps TRBD1 (5 bases). Per the germline V gene, CDR1 is SGDLS and CDR2 is YYNGEE. This CDR3 region has 11 residues. The V end lost 4 bases, the J end lost 7 bases, and 8 bases lay between the germline ends. Here the CDR3 DNA reads TGTGCCAGCAGCTTAAGGGGTGGCTACACCTTC. Protein sequence: CASSLRGGYTF.

The chain is built from TRBV6-6 and TRBJ2-7, with a tentative D call TRBD2 (5 bases). The germline V and J ends were trimmed by 2 bases and 4 bases, with 6 bases remaining between them. Germline CDR1 MNHNY, CDR2 SVGAGI (reference sequence). The CDR3 consists of 12 residues. In DNA form, the CDR3 reads TGTGCCAGCAGTTACGAGGGTTACGAGCAGTACTTC. It codes for CASSYEGYEQYF.

The rearrangement joins TRBV6-4 to TRBJ1-5; D is possibly TRBD1 (6 bases). The CDR3 runs to 16 residues. The germline V gene encodes CDR1 MRHNA and CDR2 SNTAGT. V lost 3 bases and J 0 bases, leaving 12 bases between the germline ends. The CDR3 region has the DNA TGTGCCAGCAGTGATCCGACAGGTTATAGCAATCAGCCCCAGCATTTT. Residues: CASSDPTGYSNQPQHF.

The gene calls are TRBV10-2 and TRBJ1-1; TRBD1 aligns across 8 bases. Germline V gene lookup returns CDR1 WSHSY and CDR2 SAAADI. The CDR3 is 16 residues long. Losses at the gene ends were 8 bases for V and 6 bases for J; bases not matched to a gene: 17. CDR3 sequence: CASGPGRTGHSAEAFF. CDR3 DNA: TGCGCCAGCGGCCCGGGACGGACAGGGCACAGCGCTGAAGCTTTCTTT.

The chain links TRBV7-2 to TRBJ2-3, with 8 bases lining up with TRBD2. V lost 7 bases to trimming and J lost 1 base; unmatched junction nucleotides: 7. Germline CDR1 and CDR2: SGHTA and FQGNSA. The CDR3 is 15 amino acids. The CDR3 region is CASNRGGWGTDTQYF. The CDR3 DNA is TGTGCCAGCAACCGGGGGGGGTGGGGCACAGATACGCAGTATTTT.

In its sample, this clone was seen once. The rearrangement joins TRBV7-6 to TRBJ2-7, with D unclear. Per the germline V gene, CDR1 is SGHVS and CDR2 is FNYEAQ. V shed 5 bases and J shed 0 bases, with 14 bases lying between them. The CDR3 spans 15 residues. The CDR3 coding sequence is TGTGCCAGCAGCCCGGGTTCTACCTACTCCTACGAGCAGTACTTC. Residues: CASSPGSTYSYEQYF.

Turning to this clone: A read error may produce the germline difference seen at one junction end. V usage is TRBV12-3 or TRBV12-4 and J usage is TRBJ2-5; 9 nucleotides match TRBD1. CDR3 length: 11 amino acids. This chain's CDR3 is CASRDRGSLDF. The CDR3 DNA is TGTGCCAGCAGGGACAGGGGTAGTCTGGACTTC.

The rearrangement uses TRBV2 and TRBJ2-7, with 10 bases fitting TRBD2. V trimming: 8 bases; J trimming: 9 bases; junction bases outside the gene matches: 16. The CDR3 sequence is 15 residues long. From germline, CDR1 is SNHLY and CDR2 FYNNEI. The CDR3 coding sequence is TGTGCCAGCTCAAACAGAGCGGGAGGGTCTTTTGGGCAGTACTTC. As protein: CASSNRAGGSFGQYF.

The chain recombines TRBV3-1 (or the pseudogene TRBV3-2) with TRBJ1-6; D gene ambiguous. The germline V gene has CDR1 LGHDT and CDR2 YNNKEL (reference sequence). CDR3 size: 14 residues. V lost 3 bases, J lost 0 bases, and 3 bases lay in between. This CDR3 reads CASSHGSYNSPLHF. CDR3 coding DNA: TGTGCCAGCAGCCACGGCTCCTATAATTCACCCCTCCACTTT.

This clone was seen a single time. CDR3 in DNA: TGCAGCGGCGTCGGCAGGGGGCCCACAGATACGCAGTATTTT. This gives the protein CSGVGRGPTDTQYF. The J gene is TRBJ2-3, the V gene TRBV29-1; 8 bases agree with TRBD1. This CDR3 region has 14 residues. Trimming at V came to 7 bases and at J to 2 bases, leaving 8 bases not matched to a gene. The germline V gene has CDR1 SQVTM and CDR2 ANQGSEA.

The gene calls are TRBV29-1 and TRBJ2-7; 13 bases line up with TRBD2. V gave up 7 bases and J gave up 4 bases; unmatched junction bases: 13. There are 16 residues in the CDR3. Germline CDR1 and CDR2: SQVTM and ANQGSEA. This CDR3 reads CSAGMGGLAGVYEQYF. In DNA, the CDR3 is TGCAGCGCAGGGATGGGTGGACTAGCGGGAGTATACGAGCAGTACTTC.

The gene calls are TRBV7-2 and TRBJ2-3; D unresolved. The CDR3 totals 15 residues. Trimming left V 5 bases short and J 0 bases short, with 12 bases between. From germline, CDR1 is SGHTA and CDR2 FQGNSA. The CDR3: CASSQMSPSTDTQYF. CDR3 in DNA: TGTGCCAGCAGCCAGATGTCCCCTAGCACAGATACGCAGTATTTT.

The chain has TRBV7-8 and TRBJ2-1; D is undetermined. Germline CDR1 reads SGHVS; CDR2 reads FQNEAQ. The CDR3 is 12 amino acids. V shed 5 bases and J shed 6 bases, with 8 bases lying between them. In DNA form, the CDR3 reads TGTGCCAGCAGCGTACAGCCCAATGAGCAGTTCTTC. Protein product: CASSVQPNEQFF.

The V call is TRBV3-1 (or the pseudogene TRBV3-2), the J call TRBJ2-5; 8 nucleotides agree with TRBD2. The CDR3 covers 15 residues. The germline V gene has CDR1 LGHDT and CDR2 YNNKEL (reference sequence). The J segment lost 5 bases and the V segment lost 1 base, leaving 6 bases of the junction unmatched. The CDR3: CASSQGGLVRETQYF. CDR3 DNA: TGTGCCAGCAGCCAAGGGGGACTAGTCAGGGAGACCCAGTACTTC.

This clone was detected only once. This rearrangement joins TRBV7-3 to TRBJ2-6, with no clear D. Germline CDR1 and CDR2: SGHTA and FQGTGA. The CDR3 spans 15 residues. With 1 base removed from V and 4 bases from J, the gap between germline ends came to 8 bases. The CDR3 nucleotides read TGTGCCAGCAGCTTAAATGCTGAGGGGGCCAACGTCCTGACTTTC. This encodes CASSLNAEGANVLTF.

The gene calls are TRBV14 and TRBJ2-3, with TRBD1 matching 9 bases. V lost 4 bases to trimming and J lost 6 bases; unmatched junction nucleotides: 8. This CDR3 region has 15 residues. Germline CDR1 SGHDN, CDR2 FVKESK. The CDR3 region has the DNA TGTGCCAGCAGCCGACCCGGGACAGGGCGGGATACGCAGTATTTT. This translates into CASSRPGTGRDTQYF.

This chain joins TRBV15 and TRBJ1-2; TRBD1 aligns across 7 bases. The CDR3 is made up of 15 amino acids. Trimming took 3 bases from V and 2 from J; bases not matched to a gene: 6. Germline loops: CDR1 LNHNV, CDR2 YYDKDF (reference sequence). CDR3 sequence (DNA): TGTGCCACCAGCAGTCTACAGGGGAACAACTATGGCTACACCTTC. This gives the protein CATSSLQGNNYGYTF.

The chain uses TRBV9 and TRBJ1-6; D is ambiguous. The CDR3 extends over 15 amino acids. Trimming stripped 4 bases from V and 8 bases from J, with 16 bases between. Per germline, CDR1 SGDLS and CDR2 YYNGEE. The CDR3 spells CASSSPTGSDSPLHF. CDR3 nucleotides: TGTGCCAGCAGCAGCCCAACGGGGTCGGATTCACCCCTCCACTTT.

The chain employs TRBV6-5 and TRBJ1-2; D not certain. Trimming shortened V by 2 bases and J by 2 bases, and 9 bases separated the two germline ends. The germline V gene has CDR1 MNHEY and CDR2 SVGAGI. The length of the CDR3 is 14 residues. CDR3 loop: CASSYGRENYGYTF. CDR3 nucleotides: TGTGCCAGCAGTTACGGGCGGGAAAACTATGGCTACACCTTC.

The rearrangement uses TRBV19 and TRBJ2-1; TRBD2 agrees at 9 bases. Trimming took 1 base from V and 2 from J; bases not matched to a gene: 9. The CDR3 extends over 18 amino acids. CDR1 LNHDA and CDR2 SQIVND come from the germline V gene (reference sequence). The CDR3 loop reads CASSIVLAGLPTYNEQFF. The CDR3 DNA follows: TGTGCCAGTAGTATAGTCCTAGCGGGACTCCCTACCTACAATGAGCAGTTCTTC.

This sequence joins TRBV28 and TRBJ2-5, with 7 bases matching TRBD1. Germline V gene data show CDR1 as MDHEN and CDR2 as SYDVKM. The junction had 15 bases not matched to a gene; V was cut back by 6 bases and J by 5 bases. The CDR3 extends over 16 amino acids. CDR3 region: CASSRLTGRVGETQYF. In DNA, the CDR3 is TGTGCCAGCAGCCGTTTGACAGGGCGGGTAGGGGAGACCCAGTACTTC.

This chain uses TRBV19 with TRBJ1-3, with D possibly being TRBD1 (6 bases). This CDR3 region has 15 residues. Trimming shortened V by 3 bases and J by 2 bases, and 11 bases separated the two germline ends. From germline, CDR1 is LNHDA and CDR2 SQIVND (reference sequence). The CDR3 sequence: CASSMDSIPGNTIYF. Here the CDR3 DNA reads TGTGCCAGTAGTATGGACAGCATCCCTGGAAACACCATATATTTT.

The V and J genes are TRBV4-3 and TRBJ2-7; D might be TRBD2 (5 bases). Trimming removed 1 base from V and 2 bases from J, with 15 bases in between. CDR1 is LGHNA, CDR2 YSLEER, per germline. The CDR3 is 16 amino acids. The CDR3 region has the DNA TGCGCCAGCAGCCAAGGACTCGGGGTCAACCCCTACGAGCAGTACTTC. Translating gives CASSQGLGVNPYEQYF.